This TCR beta chain was documented in a study of blood T cell repertoires in COVID-19. At the level of the study: Italy, Spain and the United States were the sources of the convalescent and acute COVID-19 samples. In each case, the material was cDNA or gDNA derived from T cells, B-cell-depleted T cells, or PBMCs.

How the authors handled the data: Reference gene primer amplification in the assay estimated nucleated cell counts. Generated by immunoSEQ multiplex PCR, the TCRdb table keeps only in-frame clones and is missing some. For V, J and clone size, that table is used; D and trimming come from the DNA. The data show roughly 90,000 clones, around 85% seen once. The ends lost 5 bases at V and 3 bases at J; junction bases unmatched: 10. The CDR3 has 17 residues. Germline-derived CDR1 and CDR2 are SGHTA and FQGNSA. Sequencing was performed on peripheral blood. The receptor was isolated from a human donor in a cohort sampled during active COVID-19. The chain employs TRBV7-2 and TRBJ1-6; 7 positions agree with TRBD1. The CDR3 here is CASSQYGTDFYNSPLHF. The CDR3 coding sequence is TGTGCCAGCAGCCAATACGGGACAGACTTCTATAATTCACCCCTCCACTTT.